This T cell receptor beta chain derives from a study of blood T cell repertoires in COVID-19. Seattle's cohort entered during active infection and was followed longitudinally. Original data processing: Amplified reference gene primers provided the basis for estimating nucleated cell counts. Libraries were prepared by immunoSEQ multiplex PCR; TCRdb keeps only in-frame clonotypes and omits some of them. That table gives V, J and clone size, and the DNA gave D and trimming. The top ten hold about 2.2% of the sample, which has about 300,000 clones, more than 85% seen once. This clonotype was sampled from a woman aged 30 to 39 with COVID-19, enrolled during active disease. Material for sequencing was peripheral blood.

DNA of the CDR3: TGCGCCAGCAGCTTGGCGGGGACACAGGGCATGAACACTGAAGCTTTCTTT. Protein product: CASSLAGTQGMNTEAFF. The chain has TRBV5-1 and TRBJ1-1; D may be TRBD1 (6 bases). The CDR3 has 17 residues. The germline CDR1 and CDR2 sequences are SGHRS and YFSETQ. Trimming cost V 0 bases and J 0 bases, with 15 bases left between them.